One sample yielded the 9 T cell receptor beta chains listed below, sequenced in a study of cytomegalovirus exposure and HLA in healthy donors. With 60 Vbeta and 13 Jbeta primers, the PCR was carried out. Measured with immunoSEQ multiplex PCR; TCRdb has only the in-frame clones, and not every one. The sample has some 95,000 clones, 65% to 75% seen once; the top ten hold around 2.3%. Input material: PBMCs. The receptors were sampled from a man aged 25 to 40 in good health and CMV-seronegative.

V is TRBV6-5 and J is TRBJ2-3, with 9 bases aligning to TRBD1. V shed 8 bases, J shed 2 bases, and the junction held 8 bases outside the gene matches. The germline gives CDR1 MNHEY, CDR2 SVGAGI. The CDR3 is made up of 15 amino acids. The CDR3 DNA sequence: TGTGCCAGCTCCAAGGGGACAGGGATCACAGATACGCAGTATTTT. Its protein product is CASSKGTGITDTQYF.

V gene TRBV6-5 combines with J gene TRBJ1-4; D unclear. CDR1 MNHEY and CDR2 SVGAGI come from the germline V gene. This CDR3 is built from 13 residues. The V end was cut by 6 bases, the J end by 0 bases, with 5 bases between. The CDR3 loop is CASSRSTNEKLFF. In DNA form, the CDR3 reads TGTGCCAGCAGCAGGTCAACTAATGAAAAACTGTTTTTT.

This clone has just a few counts. The V and J genes are TRBV6-5 and TRBJ1-2, with TRBD1 matching over 8 bases. Germline lookup yields CDR1 MNHEY and CDR2 SVGAGI. The trim removed 2 bases at V and 4 bases at J, leaving 6 bases unmatched. This CDR3 is 15 amino acids long. In DNA, the CDR3 is TGTGCCAGCAGTTACGGAACGACAGGGGTCTATGGCTACACCTTC. Translating it yields CASSYGTTGVYGYTF.

This chain uses TRBV10-3 with TRBJ2-1; the match to TRBD2 covers 7 bases. The CDR3 runs 13 residues. With V trimmed by 7 bases and J by 8 bases, 8 bases remained unmatched. The germline V gene encodes CDR1 ENHRY and CDR2 SYGVKD. CDR3 region: CAITSGRADEQFF. CDR3 bases: TGTGCCATCACGTCGGGGAGGGCCGATGAGCAGTTCTTC.

This chain uses TRBV28 with TRBJ2-2, with 10 nucleotides matching TRBD2. Germline V gene sequence: CDR1 MDHEN, CDR2 SYDVKM. CDR3 length: 16 residues. V shed 5 bases, J shed 1 base, and the junction held 4 bases outside the gene matches. CDR3: CASSPWTSGNTGELFF. CDR3 coding DNA: TGTGCCAGCAGTCCCTGGACTAGCGGGAACACCGGGGAGCTGTTTTTT. Based on the CDR3 plus reference TRBV28 and TRBJ2-2, the full variable domain is DVKVTQSSRYLVKRTGEKVFLECVQDMDHENMFWYRQDPGLGLRLIYFSYDVKMKEKGDIPEGYSVSREKKERFSLILESASTNQTSMYLCASSPWTSGNTGELFFGEGSRLTVL.

This chain joins TRBV13 and TRBJ2-7; 14 positions match TRBD2. Germline V CDR1 and CDR2: PRHDT, FYEKMQ (reference sequence). The V gene end was trimmed by 4 bases and the J gene end by 4 bases; junction bases not matched to a gene: 6. This CDR3 is built from 16 residues. CDR3 sequence reads: CASSSIGTSGSYEQYF. CDR3 sequence (DNA): TGTGCCAGCAGCTCCATAGGGACTAGCGGGAGTTACGAGCAGTACTTC.

The rearrangement uses TRBV30 and TRBJ1-4, with D tentatively TRBD1 (6 bases). V dropped 1 base and J dropped 8 bases, with 14 bases sitting between them. CDR3 length: 14 residues. CDR1 is GTSNPN and CDR2 is SVGIG in the germline V gene (reference sequence). The CDR3 is CAWSGTQGYEKLFF. CDR3 in DNA: TGTGCCTGGAGTGGCACACAGGGTTACGAAAAACTGTTTTTT. The variable domain in full, with the rest retrieved from reference TRBV30 and TRBJ1-4, is SQTIHQWPATLVQPVGSPLSLECTVEGTSNPNLYWYRQAAGRGLQLLFYSVGIGQISSEVPQNLSASRPQDRQFILSSKKLLLSDSGFYLCAWSGTQGYEKLFFGSGTQLSVL.

This clone was counted a few times. V gene TRBV7-9 combines with J gene TRBJ1-5; 7 bases align to TRBD1. CDR1 and CDR2 (germline): SEHNR, FQNEAQ (reference sequence). The CDR3 totals 14 residues. V lost 8 bases, J lost 7 bases, and 11 bases stayed unmatched. CDR3 protein: CASAVGGAGQPQHF. The DNA of the CDR3 is TGTGCCAGCGCCGTAGGGGGCGCGGGACAGCCCCAGCATTTT.

The rearrangement links TRBV10-2 to TRBJ2-7; 8 bases are a match to TRBD2. The CDR3 has 14 amino acids. V shed 0 bases and J 2 bases; nucleotides not matched to a gene: 0. Germline lookup yields CDR1 WSHSY and CDR2 SAAADI. CDR3 loop: CASSESGLAYEQYF. The CDR3 DNA reads as TGCGCCAGCAGTGAGTCGGGACTAGCCTACGAGCAGTACTTC.